This T cell receptor (beta chain) was recovered during a study of blood T cell repertoires in COVID-19. Assay used: immunoSEQ multiplex PCR; TCRdb lists only in-frame clones, some missing. This sample has some 60,000 clones, with approximately 80% found just once. Trimming at V came to 4 bases and at J to 3 bases, leaving 11 bases not matched to a gene. CDR3 length equals 17 residues. This chain joins TRBV5-3 and TRBJ2-5, with 11 bases that match TRBD2. TRBV5-3 is filed as an ORF, its function uncertain. The origin of this receptor is a man aged 55 to 70 with acute or convalescent COVID-19. Material: peripheral blood. CDR3 nucleotide sequence: TGTGCCAGAAGCCCGCATACTAGCGGGGGTTGGGAAGAGACCCAGTACTTC. Amino acids: CARSPHTSGGWEETQYF.